This T cell receptor beta chain appears in the sequencing data of a study of CD8+CD57+ T cells in acquired aplastic anemia. On the study more broadly: CD4+ cell libraries from healthy donors averaged approximately 9.8 million reads. Study results and limitations: Patients and controls had CD8+ Simpson's diversity values that were not significantly distinct. A set of 25 to 30 CD8+ CDR3 sequences was shared between patients and controls, and these sequences appeared highly expressed in patients.

The template used for profiling TCR beta VDJ and CDR3 was genomic DNA. One entry per CDR3 protein results from TCRdb running MiXCR on the reads. Of around 140,000 distinct CDR3 sequences listed, 41% were seen once; the top ten hold roughly 8.4%. Details on this clonotype: The antigen is not known.

Germline V gene data show CDR1 as SNHLY and CDR2 as FYNNEI. This CDR3 comprises 12 residues. With 7 bases clipped from V and 6 bases from J, the junction kept 4 bases outside the gene matches. The sample was sorted CD4+, CD8+, or CD8+CD57+ T cells (not recorded which) from PBMCs. This TCR derives from a human donor in good health, serving as a control. V and J are TRBV2 and TRBJ1-1, with 8 bases lining up with TRBD1. In nucleotides, the CDR3 is TGTGCCAGCACCGGGACAGGATCTGAAGCTTTCTTT. This gives the protein CASTGTGSEAFF.